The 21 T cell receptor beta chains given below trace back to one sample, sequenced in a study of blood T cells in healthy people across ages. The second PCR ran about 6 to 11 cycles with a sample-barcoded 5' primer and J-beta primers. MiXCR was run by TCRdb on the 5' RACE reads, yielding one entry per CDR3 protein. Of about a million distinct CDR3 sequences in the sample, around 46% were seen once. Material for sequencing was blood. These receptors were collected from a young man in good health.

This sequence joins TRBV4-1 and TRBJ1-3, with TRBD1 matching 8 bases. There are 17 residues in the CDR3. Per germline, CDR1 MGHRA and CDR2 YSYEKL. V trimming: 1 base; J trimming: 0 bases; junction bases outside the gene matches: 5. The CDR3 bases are TGCGCCAGCAGCCAAGGGGGACAGGTGGGCTCTGGAAACACCATATATTTT. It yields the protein CASSQGGQVGSGNTIYF.

The chain's CDR3 is CSAIEISGRMTEAFF. CDR3 DNA: TGCAGTGCTATAGAGATTAGTGGCAGAATGACTGAAGCTTTCTTT. This chain connects TRBV20-1 to TRBJ1-1; no firm D call. Germline CDR1 reads DFQATT; CDR2 reads SNEGSKA (reference sequence). The V end was cut by 4 bases, the J end by 5 bases, with 20 bases between. This CDR3 comprises 15 residues.

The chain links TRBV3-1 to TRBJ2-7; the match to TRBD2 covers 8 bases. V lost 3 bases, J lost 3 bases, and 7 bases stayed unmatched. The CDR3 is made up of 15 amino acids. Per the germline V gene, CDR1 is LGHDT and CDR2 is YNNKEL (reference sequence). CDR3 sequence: CASSHTSGTFYEQYF. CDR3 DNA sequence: TGTGCCAGCAGCCATACTAGCGGTACCTTCTACGAGCAGTACTTC.

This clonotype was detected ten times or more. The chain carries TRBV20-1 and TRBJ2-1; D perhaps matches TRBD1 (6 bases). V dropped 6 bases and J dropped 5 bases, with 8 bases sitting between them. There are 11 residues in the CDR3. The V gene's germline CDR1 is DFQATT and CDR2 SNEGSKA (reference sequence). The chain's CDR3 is CSARGNNEQFF. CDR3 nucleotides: TGCAGTGCCAGGGGCAACAATGAGCAGTTCTTC.

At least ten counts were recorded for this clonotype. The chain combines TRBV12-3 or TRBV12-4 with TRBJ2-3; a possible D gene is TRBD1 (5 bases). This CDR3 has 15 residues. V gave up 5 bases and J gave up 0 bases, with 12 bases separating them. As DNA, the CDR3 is TGTGCCAGCAGTCGACAGTTGACTAGCACAGATACGCAGTATTTT. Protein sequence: CASSRQLTSTDTQYF.

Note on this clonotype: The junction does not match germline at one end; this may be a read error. CDR3 amino acids: CAISESTGQGGDNGQFF. The CDR3 DNA reads TGTGCCATCAGTGAGTCGACGGGACAGGGAGGGGACAATGGGCAGTTCTTC. The chain has TRBV10-3 and TRBJ2-1, with 9 positions matching TRBD1. CDR1 and CDR2 from the germline V gene are ENHRY and SYGVKD. CDR3 size: 17 residues.

The CDR3 bases are TGTGCCAGCAGCATTTTGTCTGGGGCCAACGTCCTGACTTTC. The encoded protein is CASSILSGANVLTF. The chain links TRBV6-2 or TRBV6-3 to TRBJ2-6; no clear D gene. The germline CDR1 and CDR2 sequences are MNHEY and SVGEGT. The CDR3 runs 14 residues. V was cut by 6 bases and J by 1 base, with 7 bases left in between.

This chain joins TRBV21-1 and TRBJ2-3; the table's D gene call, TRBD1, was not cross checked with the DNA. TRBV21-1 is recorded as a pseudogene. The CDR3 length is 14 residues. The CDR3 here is CASKGDRFADTQYF. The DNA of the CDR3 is TGTGCCAGCAAGGGGGACAGGTTCGCAGATACGCAGTATTTT.

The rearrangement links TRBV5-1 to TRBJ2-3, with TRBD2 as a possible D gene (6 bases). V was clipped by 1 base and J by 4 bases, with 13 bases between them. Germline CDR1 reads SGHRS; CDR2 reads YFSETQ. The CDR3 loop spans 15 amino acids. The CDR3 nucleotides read TGCGCCAGCAGCTTGCAGGGCTGGGGGGCAGATACGCAGTATTTT. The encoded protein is CASSLQGWGADTQYF.

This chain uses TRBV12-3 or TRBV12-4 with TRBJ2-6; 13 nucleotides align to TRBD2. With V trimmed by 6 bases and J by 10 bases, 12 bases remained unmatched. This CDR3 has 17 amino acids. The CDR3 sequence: CASRRTSGGPDSNVLTF. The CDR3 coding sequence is TGTGCCAGCAGAAGGACTAGCGGGGGACCCGATTCAAACGTCCTGACTTTC.

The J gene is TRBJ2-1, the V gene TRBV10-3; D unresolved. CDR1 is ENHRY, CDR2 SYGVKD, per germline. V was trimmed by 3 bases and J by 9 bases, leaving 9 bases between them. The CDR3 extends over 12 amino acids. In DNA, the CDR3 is TGTGCCATCAGTGATTTGAGCAGTGAGCAGTTCTTC. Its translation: CAISDLSSEQFF.

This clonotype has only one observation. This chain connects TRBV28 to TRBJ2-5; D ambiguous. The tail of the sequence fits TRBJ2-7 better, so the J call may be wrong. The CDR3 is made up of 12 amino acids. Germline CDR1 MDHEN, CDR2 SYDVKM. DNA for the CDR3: TGTGCCAGCAGTTTAAGAACAGCCGAGCAGTACTTC. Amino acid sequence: CASSLRTAEQYF.

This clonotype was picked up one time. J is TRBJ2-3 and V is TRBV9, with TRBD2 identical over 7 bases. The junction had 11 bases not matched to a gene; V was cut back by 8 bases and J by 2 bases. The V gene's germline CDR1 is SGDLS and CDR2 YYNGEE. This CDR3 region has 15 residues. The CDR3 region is CASSPTSDNTDTQYF. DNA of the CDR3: TGTGCCAGTAGCCCCACTAGCGACAACACAGATACGCAGTATTTT.

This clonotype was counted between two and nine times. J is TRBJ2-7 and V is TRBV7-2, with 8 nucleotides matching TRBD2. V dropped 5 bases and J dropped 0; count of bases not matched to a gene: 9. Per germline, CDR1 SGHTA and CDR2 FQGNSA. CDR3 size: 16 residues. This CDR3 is CASSGVGGVYSYEQYF. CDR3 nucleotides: TGTGCCAGCAGCGGGGTCGGGGGGGTTTACTCCTACGAGCAGTACTTC.

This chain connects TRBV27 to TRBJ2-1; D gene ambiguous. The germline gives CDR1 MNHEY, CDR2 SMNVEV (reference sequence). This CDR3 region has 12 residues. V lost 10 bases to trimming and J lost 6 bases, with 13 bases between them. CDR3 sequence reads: CATRQISNEQFF. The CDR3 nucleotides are TGTGCCACCAGACAAATCAGCAATGAGCAGTTCTTC.

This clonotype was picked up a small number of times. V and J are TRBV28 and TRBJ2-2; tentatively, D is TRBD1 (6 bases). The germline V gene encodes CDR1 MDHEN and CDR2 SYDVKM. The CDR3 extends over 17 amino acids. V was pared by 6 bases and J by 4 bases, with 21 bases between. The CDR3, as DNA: TGTGCCAGCAGCCCATTGTTGGGGGACAAAGTCACCGGGGAGCTGTTTTTT. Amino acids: CASSPLLGDKVTGELFF.

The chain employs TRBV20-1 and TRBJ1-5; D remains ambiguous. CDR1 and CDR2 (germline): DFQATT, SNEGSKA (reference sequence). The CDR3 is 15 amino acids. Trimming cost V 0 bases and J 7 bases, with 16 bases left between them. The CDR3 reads CSARDAGGRGQPQHF. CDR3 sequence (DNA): TGCAGTGCTAGAGATGCGGGAGGAAGAGGCCAGCCCCAGCATTTT.

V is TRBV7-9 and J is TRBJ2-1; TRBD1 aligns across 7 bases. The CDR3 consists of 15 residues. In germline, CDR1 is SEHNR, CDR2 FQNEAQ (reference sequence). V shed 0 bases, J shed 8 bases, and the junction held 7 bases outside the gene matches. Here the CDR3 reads CASSLAGQVIDEQFF. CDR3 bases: TGTGCCAGCAGCTTAGCTGGACAGGTGATCGATGAGCAGTTCTTC. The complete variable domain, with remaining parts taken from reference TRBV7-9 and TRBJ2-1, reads DTGVSQNPRHKITKRGQNVTFRCDPISEHNRLYWYRQTLGQGPEFLTYFQNEAQLEKSRLLSDRFSAERPKGSFSTLEIQRTEQGDSAMYLCASSLAGQVIDEQFFGPGTRLTVL.

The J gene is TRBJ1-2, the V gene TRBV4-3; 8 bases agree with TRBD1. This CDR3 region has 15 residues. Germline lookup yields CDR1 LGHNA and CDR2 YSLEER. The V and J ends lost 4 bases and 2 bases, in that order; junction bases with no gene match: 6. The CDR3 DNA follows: TGCGCCAGCAGCCTCTATCGGGACAGGAACTATGGCTACACCTTC. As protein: CASSLYRDRNYGYTF.

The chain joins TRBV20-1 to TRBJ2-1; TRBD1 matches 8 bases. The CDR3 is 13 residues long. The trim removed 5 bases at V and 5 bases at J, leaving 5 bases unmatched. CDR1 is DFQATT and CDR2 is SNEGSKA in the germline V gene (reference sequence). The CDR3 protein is CSARTGKNNEQFF. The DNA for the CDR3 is TGCAGTGCTCGGACAGGGAAGAACAATGAGCAGTTCTTC.

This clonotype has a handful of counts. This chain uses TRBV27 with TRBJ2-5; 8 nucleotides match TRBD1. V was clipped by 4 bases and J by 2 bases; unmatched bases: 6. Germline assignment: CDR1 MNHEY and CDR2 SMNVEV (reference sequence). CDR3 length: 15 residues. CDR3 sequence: CASSYQDRVQETQYF. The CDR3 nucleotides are TGTGCCAGCAGTTACCAGGACAGGGTTCAAGAGACCCAGTACTTC.